One sample yielded the 26 T cell receptor beta chains listed below, sequenced in a study of OX40 agonist ivuxolimab in advanced cancers. Libraries were prepared by immunoSEQ multiplex PCR; TCRdb keeps only in-frame clonotypes and omits some of them. The repertoire has 90,000 to 100,000 clones, approximately 83% of them found once; the top ten carry around 1.6%. The sequenced sample was CD4+ or CD8+ T cells sorted from blood, obtained in a trial of the OX40 agonist ivuxolimab. The receptors were sampled from an adult with an advanced solid tumor such as melanoma, head and neck, liver or kidney cancer.

The CDR3, as DNA: TGTGCCAGCAACCTCCTTAGCACAGATACGCAGTATTTT. Protein sequence: CASNLLSTDTQYF. The chain is built from TRBV2 and TRBJ2-3; no clear D gene. Germline CDR1 SNHLY, CDR2 FYNNEI. Trimming left V 7 bases short and J 0 bases short, with 8 bases between. This CDR3 comprises 13 residues. The whole variable domain, remainder taken from reference TRBV2 and TRBJ2-3, is EPEVTQTPSHQVTQMGQEVILRCVPISNHLYFYWYRQILGQKVEFLVSFYNNEISEKSEIFDDQFSVERPDGSNFTLKIRSTKLEDSAMYFCASNLLSTDTQYFGPGTRLTVL.

The chain couples TRBV28 to TRBJ2-7, with D unclear. V lost 2 bases to trimming and J lost 0 bases, with 5 bases between them. The CDR3 loop spans 13 amino acids. From germline, CDR1 is MDHEN and CDR2 SYDVKM. The CDR3 sequence: CASSLSPSYEQYF. CDR3 sequence (DNA): TGTGCCAGCAGTTTAAGTCCCTCCTACGAGCAGTACTTC.

Details on this clone: One end of the junction is discordant with germline, which a read error may explain. The chain combines TRBV11-2 with TRBJ2-7; no clear D. The CDR3 is 13 amino acids. Germline CDR1 reads SGHAT; CDR2 reads FQNNGV. CDR3 DNA sequence: TGCGCCAGCAGCCAAGATAACTCCTACGAGCAGTACTTC. It specifies CASSQDNSYEQYF.

This chain uses TRBV28 with TRBJ1-2; D is unclear. Germline CDR1 is MDHEN and CDR2 is SYDVKM. The CDR3 consists of 14 residues. The V and J ends lost 5 bases and 8 bases respectively, with 18 bases between them. Written as DNA, the CDR3 is TGTGCCAGCAGTCTCCGGGAAGGCCGCTTAGGCTACACCTTC. Protein sequence: CASSLREGRLGYTF.

The rearrangement uses TRBV7-2 and TRBJ1-3; possibly TRBD1 for D (5 bases). V lost 8 bases and J lost 4, with 18 bases in between. Germline V lookup: CDR1 SGHTA, CDR2 FQGNSA. This CDR3 comprises 15 residues. CDR3 amino acids: CASASLGGEGNTIYF. CDR3 coding DNA: TGTGCCAGCGCATCTTTGGGGGGTGAAGGAAACACCATATATTTT. Supplemented by reference TRBV7-2 and TRBJ1-3, the full variable domain reads GAGVSQSPSNKVTEKGKDVELRCDPISGHTALYWYRQSLGQGLEFLIYFQGNSAPDKSGLPSDRFSAERTGGSVSTLTIQRTQQEDSAVYLCASASLGGEGNTIYFGEGSWLTVV.

This sequence joins TRBV7-9 and TRBJ2-3; 8 nucleotides match TRBD2. This CDR3 comprises 15 residues. Germline V CDR1 and CDR2: SEHNR, FQNEAQ (reference sequence). J lost 0 bases, V lost 5 bases, and 4 bases had no gene match. CDR3 residues: CASSPSGGSTDTQYF. CDR3 nucleotides: TGTGCCAGCAGCCCCAGCGGGGGTAGCACAGATACGCAGTATTTT.

Only a few counts were recorded for this clone. This chain joins TRBV5-1 and TRBJ2-3, with 10 nucleotides matching TRBD1. Germline-derived CDR1 and CDR2 are SGHRS and YFSETQ. After removal of 3 bases from V and 3 bases from J, the junction contained 7 bases not matched to a gene. CDR3 size: 16 residues. CDR3 nucleotides: TGCGCCAGCAGCTATTACCCGGGACAGGGGACAGATACGCAGTATTTT. This gives the protein CASSYYPGQGTDTQYF.

The chain is built from TRBV2 and TRBJ1-1; possible D gene TRBD1, 6 bases. Germline V gene lookup returns CDR1 SNHLY and CDR2 FYNNEI. V lost 3 bases, J lost 0 bases, and 11 bases lay in between. The CDR3 covers 15 residues. CDR3 loop: CASSEGAHMNTEAFF. In DNA, the CDR3 is TGTGCCAGCAGTGAGGGGGCCCACATGAACACTGAAGCTTTCTTT. Based on the CDR3 plus reference TRBV2 and TRBJ1-1, the full variable domain is EPEVTQTPSHQVTQMGQEVILRCVPISNHLYFYWYRQILGQKVEFLVSFYNNEISEKSEIFDDQFSVERPDGSNFTLKIRSTKLEDSAMYFCASSEGAHMNTEAFFGQGTRLTVV.

V usage is TRBV6-4 and J usage is TRBJ2-3, with 9 bases fitting TRBD2. The CDR3 length is 17 residues. Trimming took 7 bases from V and 7 from J; bases not matched to a gene: 18. From germline, CDR1 is MRHNA and CDR2 SNTAGT. The CDR3 here is CASKGGSGSLYDYTQYF. CDR3 coding DNA: TGTGCCAGCAAAGGGGGTAGCGGGAGCCTTTACGACTATACGCAGTATTTT.

A few counts support this clone. The chain uses TRBV13 and TRBJ2-1; D is perhaps TRBD1 or TRBD2 (5 bases each). Germline-derived CDR1 and CDR2 are PRHDT and FYEKMQ (reference sequence). Between the trimmed V and J ends, which lost 5 bases and 0 bases, there was a span of 11 bases. This CDR3 is built from 15 residues. In nucleotides, the CDR3 is TGTGCCAGCAGCCAGGGACCGAGCTCCTACAATGAGCAGTTCTTC. It specifies CASSQGPSSYNEQFF.

In DNA, the CDR3 is TGTGCCAGCAGCCCGGGGTACGAGCAGTACTTC. This codes for CASSPGYEQYF. The V gene is TRBV9, the J gene TRBJ2-5, with a tentative D call TRBD2 (5 bases). TRBJ2-7 explains the end of the DNA better; the J call may be wrong. The CDR3 has 11 residues. Looked up from germline, CDR1 is SGDLS and CDR2 is YYNGEE.

This clone appeared a few times. The chain carries TRBV28 and TRBJ1-2, with D tentatively TRBD1 (5 bases). This CDR3 has 15 residues. Trimming shortened V by 6 bases and J by 4 bases, and 18 bases separated the two germline ends. CDR1 and CDR2 (germline): MDHEN, SYDVKM. In DNA, the CDR3 is TGTGCCAGCAGCCAAGGAAAGGCTGGGGGCTATGGCTACACCTTC. It is translated as CASSQGKAGGYGYTF.

This rearrangement joins TRBV15 to TRBJ2-1; D uncertain. Per germline, CDR1 LNHNV and CDR2 YYDKDF (reference sequence). Trimming left V 0 bases short and J 5 bases short, with 11 bases between. This CDR3 comprises 15 residues. This CDR3 is CATSREGLKNNEQFF. Written as DNA, the CDR3 is TGTGCCACCAGCAGAGAGGGCCTCAAAAACAATGAGCAGTTCTTC.

V gene TRBV19 combines with J gene TRBJ2-1; 7 bases map to TRBD1. The CDR3 contains 16 residues. V gave up 5 bases and J gave up 0 bases; unmatched junction bases: 7. CDR1 is LNHDA, CDR2 SQIVND, per germline (reference sequence). CDR3 in DNA: TGTGCCAGTAGTCCCCTCCGGGACAGCTCCTACAATGAGCAGTTCTTC. Encoded protein: CASSPLRDSSYNEQFF.

This chain uses TRBV4-1 with TRBJ2-3, with a tentative D call TRBD2 (6 bases). The CDR3 loop spans 17 amino acids. Per germline, CDR1 MGHRA and CDR2 YSYEKL. V lost 0 bases and J lost 3, with 16 bases in between. Here the CDR3 reads CASSQDRRAPGTDTQYF. The CDR3 region has the DNA TGCGCCAGCAGCCAAGATAGGAGGGCACCAGGGACAGATACGCAGTATTTT.

This clone was recorded a few times. The chain combines TRBV2 with TRBJ1-1; D is unclear. The germline V gene has CDR1 SNHLY and CDR2 FYNNEI. V gave up 7 bases and J gave up 6 bases, with 15 bases separating them. The CDR3 is 13 residues long. The CDR3 nucleotides read TGTGCCAGCAAGGTGTTGGATCAAGCTGAAGCTTTCTTT. This translates into CASKVLDQAEAFF.

J is TRBJ2-4 and V is TRBV6-6; a possible D gene is TRBD1 (6 bases). The V end was cut by 6 bases, the J end by 0 bases, with 15 bases between. In germline, CDR1 is MNHNY, CDR2 SVGAGI (reference sequence). The CDR3 covers 16 residues. The CDR3: CASSFDRPIAKNIQYF. The CDR3 bases are TGTGCCAGCAGCTTCGACAGGCCGATAGCCAAAAACATTCAGTACTTC.

The rearrangement links TRBV5-4 to TRBJ2-3; D may be TRBD1 or TRBD2 (5 bases each). Trimming removed 0 bases at V and 2 bases at J, with 10 bases between. The CDR3 runs to 15 residues. The V gene's germline CDR1 is SGHNT and CDR2 YYREEE (reference sequence). The CDR3 sequence is CASSLVGGPTDTQYF. The DNA for the CDR3 is TGTGCCAGCAGCTTGGTTGGGGGACCCACAGATACGCAGTATTTT.

The chain links TRBV5-1 to TRBJ1-2; D uncertain. V lost 3 bases and J 8 bases, leaving 20 bases between the germline ends. CDR1 and CDR2 from the germline V gene are SGHRS and YFSETQ. The CDR3 is made up of 15 amino acids. The CDR3 nucleotides read TGCGCCAGCAGCTCTGGTTTGGGCAGCCGGAGGGGCTACACCTTC. This encodes CASSSGLGSRRGYTF.

The V call is TRBV27, the J call TRBJ2-3; TRBD1 might be the D (6 bases). The germline gives CDR1 MNHEY, CDR2 SMNVEV (reference sequence). V lost 5 bases and J lost 4, with 13 bases in between. CDR3 length equals 14 residues. For the CDR3, the DNA is TGTGCCAGCAGTGGGTGGGGGCGGGCAGATACGCAGTATTTT. This encodes CASSGWGRADTQYF.

The rearrangement uses TRBV18 and TRBJ2-3; D is unclear. V dropped 2 bases and J dropped 0 bases, with 9 bases sitting between them. CDR3 length equals 15 residues. Germline-derived CDR1 and CDR2 are KGHSH and LQKENI. The CDR3 region has the DNA TGTGCCAGCTCACCAAAACAGACCAGCACAGATACGCAGTATTTT. Translation gives CASSPKQTSTDTQYF.

Here the CDR3 DNA reads TGTGCCAGTAGTAAGGAAGGGAGGTATAGCAATCAGCCCCAGCATTTT. The encoded protein is CASSKEGRYSNQPQHF. The chain combines TRBV19 with TRBJ1-5; D is unresolved. Germline V lookup: CDR1 LNHDA, CDR2 SQIVND (reference sequence). The CDR3 loop spans 16 amino acids. Trimming removed 4 bases at V and 0 bases at J, with 13 bases between.

The chain is built from TRBV5-1 and TRBJ2-7, with 8 bases fitting TRBD2. The CDR3 is made up of 16 amino acids. Germline trimming cut 4 bases from V and 2 bases from J; bases unmatched to any gene: 11. Germline assignment: CDR1 SGHRS and CDR2 YFSETQ. CDR3 nucleotides: TGCGCCAGCAGCAACCCACTAGCGGAGGTTCCCTACGAGCAGTACTTC. Its translation is CASSNPLAEVPYEQYF.

The genes are TRBV5-6 and TRBJ2-7, with 9 positions matching TRBD2. Germline V gene lookup returns CDR1 SGHDT and CDR2 YYEEEE. The CDR3 runs 14 residues. The ends lost 4 bases at V and 0 bases at J; junction bases unmatched: 2. CDR3 amino acids: CASSPGLASYEQYF. The CDR3 DNA sequence: TGTGCCAGCAGCCCGGGACTAGCCTCCTACGAGCAGTACTTC.

The chain uses TRBV6-4 and TRBJ1-1; D gene unclear. The length of the CDR3 is 13 residues. In germline, CDR1 is MRHNA, CDR2 SNTAGT. The ends were cut back, 3 bases at V and 1 base at J, with 6 bases in the middle. The CDR3 protein is CASSEGRNTEAFF. In DNA, the CDR3 is TGTGCCAGCAGTGAAGGGCGGAACACTGAAGCTTTCTTT.

This chain joins TRBV28 and TRBJ2-3, with 7 bases fitting TRBD1. CDR1 and CDR2 (germline): MDHEN, SYDVKM. CDR3 length equals 15 residues. J was trimmed by 6 bases and V by 5 bases; bases with no gene match: 11. The CDR3 region is CASSAPGGPTDTQYF. The CDR3 nucleotides are TGTGCCAGCAGTGCACCAGGGGGTCCTACGGATACGCAGTATTTT.